This T cell receptor beta chain was found in a study of cytomegalovirus exposure and HLA in healthy donors. Whole-study findings and limits: Many donors carried some public TCRs, although rarity characterized most TCR sequences. According to reports, the classifier identified cytomegalovirus status with high specificity and sensitivity. TCR beta chains numbering under 200 were designated cytomegalovirus-associated.

While the first cohort had around 700 subjects, the donors belonged to the separate validation cohort of 100 to 150 subjects. Worth noting for this clone: Its antigen remains unidentified.

Using immunoSEQ multiplex PCR, the repertoire was profiled, and TCRdb retains in-frame clones only, with some absent. This sample has more than 300,000 clones, with 86% found just once. The CDR3 spans 15 residues. Per the germline V gene, CDR1 is SGHNT and CDR2 is YYREEE (reference sequence). Unmatched junction bases numbered 5, after V lost 3 bases and J lost 2 bases. The rearrangement links TRBV5-4 to TRBJ2-5; TRBD1 agrees at 9 bases. The origin of this receptor is a woman younger than 35 in good health and CMV-seronegative. The sequenced sample consisted of PBMCs. For the CDR3, the DNA is TGTGCCAGCAGCTGGACCGGGACAGGGCAAGAGACCCAGTACTTC. This gives the protein CASSWTGTGQETQYF.